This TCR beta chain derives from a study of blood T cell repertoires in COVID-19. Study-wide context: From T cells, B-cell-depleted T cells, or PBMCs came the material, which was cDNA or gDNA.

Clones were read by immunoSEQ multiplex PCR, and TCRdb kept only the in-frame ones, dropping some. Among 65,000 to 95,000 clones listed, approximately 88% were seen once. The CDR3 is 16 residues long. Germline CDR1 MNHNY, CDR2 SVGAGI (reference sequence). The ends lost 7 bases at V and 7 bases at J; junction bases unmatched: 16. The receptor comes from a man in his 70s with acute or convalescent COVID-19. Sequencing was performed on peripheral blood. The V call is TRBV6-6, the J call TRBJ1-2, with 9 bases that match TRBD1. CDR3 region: CASTNTIGQGIGGYTF. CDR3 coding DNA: TGTGCCAGCACCAACACCATCGGACAGGGGATTGGTGGCTACACCTTC.